These T cell receptor beta chains were read from a single sample in a study of vaccination effects on CD4 cells after COVID-19. These receptors have no identified antigens. Here immunoSEQ multiplex PCR was the method, and the copy in TCRdb shows in-frame clones only, minus some. The sample contains approximately 74,000 clones, about 73% of which appear only once. The sequences come from CD4+ T cells from PBMCs cultured without peptide, collected after COVID-19 vaccination. The receptors stem from a human donor who received a COVID-19 vaccine. Both conserved end residues are part of each CDR3. D genes are given only for firm matches. For some rows the clone size is stated as once, few or many, or as a class when expanded; others skip it.

j_gene,v_gene,len,d_gene,abundance,CDR3nt,CDR3aa
TRBJ2-1,TRBV18,13,-,-,TGTGCCAGCTCATCGGCCCTTAACAATGAGCAGTTCTTC,CASSSALNNEQFF
TRBJ2-1,TRBV19,19,TRBD2,-,TGTGCCAGTAGTACTTCTGCTCGGGGGGGCCGTTCCCACCTCAATGAGCAGTTCTTC,CASSTSARGGRSHLNEQFF
TRBJ2-6,TRBV18,16,TRBD1,-,TGTGCCAGCTCACGGGACAGGGCCTCTGGGGCCAACGTCCTGACTTTC,CASSRDRASGANVLTF
TRBJ1-6,TRBV6-1,16,-,-,TGTGCCAGCAGTGAAGAGGTCAGCTTCTATAATTCACCCCTCCACTTT,CASSEEVSFYNSPLHF
TRBJ1-5,TRBV7-9,15,-,-,TGTGCCAGCAGCCCCTCTAGGGGAGGCAATCAGCCCCAGCATTTT,CASSPSRGGNQPQHF
TRBJ2-2,TRBV28,12,-,-,TGTGCCAGCAGTTTAATCTCCGGGGAGCTGTTTTTT,CASSLISGELFF
TRBJ2-1,TRBV6-1,12,-,-,TGTGCCAGCAGTGAAGGGAGGAATGAGCAGTTCTTC,CASSEGRNEQFF
TRBJ1-6,TRBV6-1,15,-,-,TGTGCCAGCAGTGAACGGAGGGGGTATAATTCACCCCTCCACTTT,CASSERRGYNSPLHF
TRBJ1-6,TRBV11-2,19,TRBD1,-,TGTGCCAGCAGCGAAATCGCCGGTATTTGGGACAGAGATAATTCACCCCTCCACTTT,CASSEIAGIWDRDNSPLHF
TRBJ2-3,TRBV4-1,16,TRBD2,-,TGCGCCAGCAGCCAACGACTAGCGGGGGGTGCAGATACGCAGTATTTT,CASSQRLAGGADTQYF
TRBJ2-2,TRBV7-2,16,-,-,TGTGCCAGCAGCTTCCTGACTCTCCTTGTTGCCGGGGAGCTGTTTTTT,CASSFLTLLVAGELFF
TRBJ1-6,TRBV6-6,14,TRBD1,-,TGTGCCAGCAGTCCGGACAGGTATAATTCACCCCTCCACTTT,CASSPDRYNSPLHF
TRBJ2-6,TRBV11-1,15,-,-,TGTGCCAGCAGCCGAGACAGCTCTGGGGCCAACGTCCTGACTTTC,CASSRDSSGANVLTF
TRBJ2-5,TRBV24-1,16,TRBD1,few,TGTGCCACCAGTGACCCTATCCGGGACAGGGAGGGGACCCAGTACTTC,CATSDPIRDREGTQYF
TRBJ1-4,TRBV5-1,14,-,few,TGCGCCAGCAGTCGATCGAACCAAAATGAAAAACTGTTTTTT,CASSRSNQNEKLFF
TRBJ1-4,TRBV3-1/TRBV3-2,17,-,-,TGTGCCAGCAGCCCCGGGGGCACCGGGAGAAGTAATGAAAAACTGTTTTTT,CASSPGGTGRSNEKLFF